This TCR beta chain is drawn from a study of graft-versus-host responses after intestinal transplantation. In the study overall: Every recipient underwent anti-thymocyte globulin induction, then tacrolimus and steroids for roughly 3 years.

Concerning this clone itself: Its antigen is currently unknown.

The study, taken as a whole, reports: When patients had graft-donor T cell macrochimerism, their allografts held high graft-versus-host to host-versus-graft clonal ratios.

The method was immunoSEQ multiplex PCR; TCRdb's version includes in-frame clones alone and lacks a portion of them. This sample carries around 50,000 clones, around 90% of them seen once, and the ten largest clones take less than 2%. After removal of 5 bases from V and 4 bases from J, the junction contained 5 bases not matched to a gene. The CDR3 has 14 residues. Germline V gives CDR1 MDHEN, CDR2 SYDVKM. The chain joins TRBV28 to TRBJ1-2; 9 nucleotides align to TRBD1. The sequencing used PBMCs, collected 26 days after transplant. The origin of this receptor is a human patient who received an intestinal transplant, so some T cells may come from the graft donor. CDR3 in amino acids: CASSPRDRVYGYTF. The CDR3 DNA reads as TGTGCCAGCAGTCCCCGGGACAGGGTCTATGGCTACACCTTC.